This is a list of T cell receptor beta chains from one sample in a study of T cells after yellow fever vaccination. TCRdb analysed the 5' RACE reads with MiXCR anew, one entry per CDR3 protein. The profile covers 360,000 or so distinct CDR3 sequences, with approximately 10% appearing a single time and around 19% taken by the ten largest. The sample consisted of PBMCs, taken on the day of the first yellow fever vaccination. The source is a man between 18 and 35 years old who received the YFV17D yellow fever vaccine. Both conserved end residues are part of each CDR3. Fields, in order: clone size, CDR3 length, J gene, D gene, V gene, CDR3 protein, CDR3 DNA. A D gene is named only where the DNA matches it firmly. Where a row states a size, it is once, few, many or the class of an expanded clone; other rows omit it.

clone size: many
CDR3 length: 13
J gene: TRBJ2-3
D gene: -
V gene: TRBV25-1
CDR3 protein: CASGTASTDTQYF
CDR3 DNA: TGTGCCAGCGGGACGGCTAGCACAGATACGCAGTATTTT

clone size: -
CDR3 length: 14
J gene: TRBJ2-1
D gene: -
V gene: TRBV7-2
CDR3 protein: CASSPRTQYNEQFF
CDR3 DNA: TGTGCCAGCAGCCCGCGGACACAATACAATGAGCAGTTCTTC

clone size: -
CDR3 length: 16
J gene: TRBJ2-1
D gene: -
V gene: TRBV27
CDR3 protein: CASSRIAPGFKDEQFF
CDR3 DNA: TGTGCCAGCAGCCGGATTGCGCCGGGGTTTAAGGATGAGCAGTTCTTC

clone size: few
CDR3 length: 13
J gene: TRBJ1-1
D gene: -
V gene: TRBV29-1
CDR3 protein: CSVVDRQNTEAFF
CDR3 DNA: TGCAGCGTTGTTGATAGGCAGAACACTGAAGCTTTCTTT

clone size: -
CDR3 length: 17
J gene: TRBJ2-3
D gene: -
V gene: TRBV6-1
CDR3 protein: CASRLTYDSLATDTQYF
CDR3 DNA: TGTGCCAGCAGACTTACATACGACAGCCTAGCAACAGATACGCAGTATTTT

clone size: few
CDR3 length: 13
J gene: TRBJ1-2
D gene: -
V gene: TRBV12-3/TRBV12-4
CDR3 protein: CASSTSTAYGYTF
CDR3 DNA: -

clone size: many
CDR3 length: 17
J gene: TRBJ2-2
D gene: TRBD2
V gene: TRBV4-3
CDR3 protein: CASSQDREGRASGELFF
CDR3 DNA: TGCGCCAGCAGCCAAGATAGAGAGGGGAGGGCGAGCGGGGAGCTGTTTTTT

clone size: -
CDR3 length: 15
J gene: TRBJ2-3
D gene: TRBD2
V gene: TRBV20-1
CDR3 protein: CSATRSGDSTDTQYF
CDR3 DNA: TGCAGTGCTACCCGTAGCGGGGATAGCACAGATACGCAGTATTTT

clone size: few
CDR3 length: 16
J gene: TRBJ1-2
D gene: -
V gene: TRBV6-1
CDR3 protein: CASRRIRLGENYGYTF
CDR3 DNA: TGTGCCAGCAGGCGAATCCGATTAGGGGAAAACTATGGCTACACCTTC

clone size: -
CDR3 length: 16
J gene: TRBJ2-5
D gene: TRBD2
V gene: TRBV4-1
CDR3 protein: CASSQGRRADRGAQYF
CDR3 DNA: TGCGCCAGCAGCCAAGGGAGGAGAGCGGACCGGGGGGCCCAGTACTTC

clone size: -
CDR3 length: 15
J gene: TRBJ2-2
D gene: -
V gene: TRBV11-2
CDR3 protein: CASSTVKIDTGELFF
CDR3 DNA: TGTGCCAGCAGCACTGTTAAGATAGACACCGGGGAGCTGTTTTTT

clone size: many
CDR3 length: 14
J gene: TRBJ2-3
D gene: -
V gene: TRBV20-1
CDR3 protein: CSARGGGAGYTQYF
CDR3 DNA: TGCAGTGCGCGTGGGGGGGGCGCGGGTTATACGCAGTATTTT

clone size: few
CDR3 length: 13
J gene: TRBJ1-1
D gene: -
V gene: TRBV4-3
CDR3 protein: CASSPKENTEAFF
CDR3 DNA: TGCGCCAGCAGCCCTAAGGAGAACACTGAAGCTTTCTTT

clone size: few
CDR3 length: 19
J gene: TRBJ2-1
D gene: -
V gene: TRBV11-1
CDR3 protein: CASSRPRGIELTSYNEQFF
CDR3 DNA: TGTGCCAGCAGCCGTCCGAGGGGAATCGAGCTCACCTCCTACAATGAGCAGTTCTTC

clone size: few
CDR3 length: 15
J gene: TRBJ2-1
D gene: TRBD1
V gene: TRBV7-2
CDR3 protein: CASSPTGTGVDEQFF
CDR3 DNA: TGTGCCAGCAGCCCTACCGGGACAGGGGTCGATGAGCAGTTCTTC

clone size: medium-sized
CDR3 length: 14
J gene: TRBJ2-5
D gene: TRBD2
V gene: TRBV6-6
CDR3 protein: CASSYSGGGETQYF
CDR3 DNA: TGTGCCAGCAGTTACAGCGGGGGGGGGGAGACCCAGTACTTC

clone size: few
CDR3 length: 15
J gene: TRBJ2-2
D gene: -
V gene: TRBV29-1
CDR3 protein: CSVGLGTANTGELFF
CDR3 DNA: TGCAGCGTTGGTCTCGGGACCGCGAACACCGGGGAGCTGTTTTTT

clone size: many
CDR3 length: 11
J gene: TRBJ2-1
D gene: -
V gene: TRBV15
CDR3 protein: CATSSYNEQFF
CDR3 DNA: TGTGCCACCAGCTCCTACAATGAGCAGTTCTTC

clone size: many
CDR3 length: 15
J gene: TRBJ2-1
D gene: TRBD1
V gene: TRBV6-5
CDR3 protein: CASSYAWTGTNEQFF
CDR3 DNA: TGTGCCAGCAGTTACGCTTGGACAGGGACTAATGAGCAGTTCTTC

clone size: few
CDR3 length: 13
J gene: TRBJ1-5
D gene: -
V gene: TRBV11-2
CDR3 protein: CASSEAPLQPQHF
CDR3 DNA: TGTGCCAGCAGCGAAGCTCCCCTCCAGCCCCAGCATTTT